The clone carrying this TCR beta chain was detected a few times. Its antigen is still unknown. From the 5' RACE reads, TCRdb called clonotypes with MiXCR, one entry per CDR3 protein. The sample includes about 470,000 distinct CDR3 sequences, around a sixth seen only once; the top ten take approximately 13%. This sample is part of a study of T-cell memory formation after mild COVID-19. Looking at the study overall: In these data, TCR clusters were largely donor specific.

Study-level results: CM and EM subsets held most contracting CD4+ clones; EMRA held CD8+ ones. The authors did not confirm SARS-CoV-2 specificity of second-wave clones peaking day 37. CD4/CD8 balance held among clones contracting day 15 to 85, and later expanders leaned CD4+.

This CDR3 is 14 amino acids long. Germline assignment: CDR1 SGHNT and CDR2 YYREEE (reference sequence). Trimming took 5 bases from V and 7 from J, leaving 18 bases between them. Material: PBMCs or a T cell subset sorted from them (not recorded which). The sequence came from an adult woman who had mild COVID-19 (a few samples of this study predate the infection). Cell type and time point are not known. This sequence joins TRBV5-4 and TRBJ1-2, with unresolved D. CDR3: CASSSQGSMAGYTF. The CDR3 bases are TGTGCCAGCAGTTCTCAAGGATCTATGGCTGGCTACACCTTC.